These 29 T cell receptor beta chains were sequenced from one sample in a study of blood T cell repertoires in COVID-19. Measured with immunoSEQ multiplex PCR; TCRdb has only the in-frame clones, and not every one. The data contain roughly 100,000 clones, about 90% of them seen just once; the ten biggest clones take up about 7.6%. Source material: peripheral blood. These receptors were collected from a woman in her 70s with acute or convalescent COVID-19.

V gene TRBV19 combines with J gene TRBJ1-3; the D gene is possibly TRBD1 (6 bases). V gave up 8 bases and J gave up 0 bases, with 8 bases separating them. The CDR3 is 13 residues long. Germline CDR1 and CDR2: LNHDA and SQIVND (reference sequence). CDR3: CASGTTSGNTIYF. CDR3 nucleotide sequence: TGTGCCAGTGGGACAACCTCTGGAAACACCATATATTTT.

This rearrangement joins TRBV28 to TRBJ1-5, with D possibly matching TRBD1 (6 bases). Germline CDR1 and CDR2: MDHEN and SYDVKM. The CDR3 runs 15 residues. Trimming shortened V by 5 bases and J by 2 bases, and 13 bases separated the two germline ends. The CDR3 loop reads CASSGGGLGNQPQHF. CDR3 nucleotide sequence: TGTGCCAGCAGTGGGGGGGGGCTGGGCAATCAGCCCCAGCATTTT.

In its sample, this clone was seen a few times. V and J are TRBV4-1 and TRBJ2-7, with D unclear. This CDR3 has 15 residues. Trimming pared 4 bases from V and 0 bases from J, leaving 13 bases between. Germline CDR1 and CDR2: MGHRA and YSYEKL. In nucleotides, the CDR3 is TGCGCCAGCAGCCGCCGACTTACCAGCTCCTACGAGCAGTACTTC. Protein sequence: CASSRRLTSSYEQYF.

There are a few counts of this clone. The chain joins TRBV2 to TRBJ2-5; 11 nucleotides agree with TRBD1. The trim removed 6 bases at V and 5 bases at J, leaving 8 bases unmatched. Germline assignment: CDR1 SNHLY and CDR2 FYNNEI. The CDR3 length is 15 residues. The CDR3 DNA reads TGTGCCAGCAGCAAAAGGACAGGGGGCGGGGAGACCCAGTACTTC. Its translation: CASSKRTGGGETQYF.

V usage is TRBV4-1 and J usage is TRBJ1-1; possible D gene TRBD1, 5 bases. This CDR3 has 14 amino acids. The ends were cut back, 0 bases at V and 3 bases at J, with 8 bases in the middle. The germline V gene has CDR1 MGHRA and CDR2 YSYEKL. CDR3 nucleotides: TGCGCCAGCAGCCAAGATGCGGGGGACACTGAAGCTTTCTTT. Translation gives CASSQDAGDTEAFF.

The CDR3 sequence: CASSLAGLAGGSTDTQYF. The CDR3 DNA follows: TGCGCCAGCAGCTTGGCCGGACTAGCGGGAGGAAGCACAGATACGCAGTATTTT. This chain joins TRBV5-1 and TRBJ2-3; TRBD2 aligns across 14 bases. After removal of 0 bases from V and 0 bases from J, the junction contained 3 bases not matched to a gene. CDR3 length: 18 residues. Looked up from germline, CDR1 is SGHRS and CDR2 is YFSETQ.

In the case of this clone: Mismatch with germline at one junction end may stem from a read error. The chain combines TRBV7-2 with TRBJ2-7; TRBD1 might be the D (6 bases). The CDR3 contains 14 residues. CDR1 is SGHTA and CDR2 is FQGNSA in the germline V gene. The chain's CDR3 is CASSLVGGTYEQYF. The DNA of the CDR3 is TGTGCTAGCAGCTTAGTAGGGGGTACCTACGAGCAGTACTTC.

The chain combines TRBV27 with TRBJ2-7, with 9 bases aligning to TRBD2. In germline, CDR1 is MNHEY, CDR2 SMNVEV (reference sequence). The CDR3 consists of 14 residues. Trimming cost V 8 bases and J 6 bases; bases outside gene matches: 11. Written as DNA, the CDR3 is TGTGCCAGCGCCAGGGCTAGCGGGGTACCCGAGCAGTACTTC. Translating it yields CASARASGVPEQYF.

The chain couples TRBV18 to TRBJ1-2, with a weak D call TRBD1 (5 bases). CDR1 and CDR2 from the germline V gene are KGHSH and LQKENI. This CDR3 contains 13 residues. The V gene lost 3 bases and the J gene lost 7 bases, with 12 bases spanning the gap. Here the CDR3 reads CASSPSDSRGYTF. The CDR3 region has the DNA TGTGCCAGCTCACCTTCAGACAGCCGTGGCTACACCTTC. Based on the CDR3 plus reference TRBV18 and TRBJ1-2, the full variable domain is NAGVMQNPRHLVRRRGQEARLRCSPMKGHSHVYWYRQLPEEGLKFMVYLQKENIIDESGMPKERFSAEFPKEGPSILRIQQVVRGDSAAYFCASSPSDSRGYTFGSGTRLTVV.

Comments on this clone: One junction end does not reproduce the germline sequence, and a read error may be involved. The chain uses TRBV7-7 and TRBJ1-1; D unclear. This CDR3 is built from 13 residues. The germline V gene has CDR1 SSHAT and CDR2 FNYEAQ (reference sequence). DNA of the CDR3: TGTGCTAGCAGCCTCCGGGGGAACACTGAAGCTTTCTTT. Amino acid sequence: CASSLRGNTEAFF. The whole variable domain, filled in from reference TRBV7-7 and TRBJ1-1, reads GAGVSQSPRYKVTKRGQDVTLRCDPISSHATLYWYQQALGQGPEFLTYFNYEAQPDKSGLPSDRFSAERPEGSISTLTIQRTEQRDSAMYRCASSLRGNTEAFFGQGTRLTVV.

The genes are TRBV11-2 and TRBJ2-7; 8 bases are shared with TRBD1. The CDR3 has 15 amino acids. V was clipped by 0 bases and J by 3 bases; unmatched bases: 4. Germline CDR1 is SGHAT and CDR2 is FQNNGV. CDR3 residues: CASSLETGVGYEQYF. In DNA form, the CDR3 reads TGTGCCAGCAGCTTAGAGACAGGGGTCGGCTACGAGCAGTACTTC.

V usage is TRBV5-1 and J usage is TRBJ2-7; 8 positions match TRBD2. The CDR3 totals 14 residues. Germline V gene sequence: CDR1 SGHRS, CDR2 YFSETQ. J was trimmed by 1 base and V by 4 bases; bases with no gene match: 4. CDR3 DNA: TGCGCCAGCAGCCGGAGCGGGAGTTCCTACGAGCAGTACTTC. This codes for CASSRSGSSYEQYF.

V and J are TRBV9 and TRBJ2-1; TRBD2 agrees at 9 bases. From germline, CDR1 is SGDLS and CDR2 YYNGEE. Trimming at V came to 2 bases and at J to 5 bases, leaving 5 bases not matched to a gene. The CDR3 contains 15 residues. The CDR3 loop reads CASSVGLAGNNEQFF. The CDR3, as DNA: TGTGCCAGCAGCGTGGGGCTAGCGGGGAACAATGAGCAGTTCTTC.

The chain joins TRBV13 to TRBJ2-1; TRBD2 is a possible D gene (6 bases). The CDR3 has 18 amino acids. Trimming shortened V by 1 base and J by 0 bases, and 16 bases separated the two germline ends. Germline V lookup: CDR1 PRHDT, CDR2 FYEKMQ (reference sequence). The CDR3 nucleotides read TGTGCCAGCAGCTTAGTACTAGCCTTCAGCGGCTCCTACAATGAGCAGTTCTTC. This sequence encodes CASSLVLAFSGSYNEQFF.

The chain has TRBV5-1 and TRBJ2-5, with D maybe TRBD1 (5 bases). Germline V gene sequence: CDR1 SGHRS, CDR2 YFSETQ. The CDR3 is made up of 14 amino acids. Deletions cut 4 bases from V and 2 bases from J, with 12 bases between. CDR3 nucleotide sequence: TGCGCCAGCAGCCCTAGGACACCACAAGAGACCCAGTACTTC. Encoded protein: CASSPRTPQETQYF.

This clone has more than one count but fewer than ten. The sample carries other DNA sequences with the same CDR3. The chain employs TRBV18 and TRBJ1-5; 9 bases map to TRBD1. Germline CDR1 and CDR2: KGHSH and LQKENI. This CDR3 region has 13 residues. V shed 5 bases and J 5 bases; nucleotides not matched to a gene: 1. The CDR3 DNA reads TGTGCCAGCTCAAGGACAGGGGATCAGCCCCAGCATTTT. Translation: CASSRTGDQPQHF.

The V gene is TRBV7-3, the J gene TRBJ2-5, with 9 bases lining up with TRBD2. CDR1 is SGHTA and CDR2 is FQGTGA in the germline V gene. Trimming removed 4 bases from V and 7 bases from J; junction bases left unmatched: 10. The CDR3 has 15 residues. CDR3 DNA: TGTGCCAGCAGCTCCCTAGCGGGGCCCCCAGGGACCCAGTACTTC. It translates to CASSSLAGPPGTQYF.

The rearrangement links TRBV29-1 to TRBJ2-7; 7 nucleotides align to TRBD2. V trimming: 5 bases; J trimming: 6 bases; junction bases outside the gene matches: 7. CDR1 is SQVTM, CDR2 ANQGSEA, per germline. The CDR3 is 12 residues long. CDR3 sequence: CSVRTSSLEQYF. The CDR3 DNA is TGCAGCGTTAGGACTAGTAGTCTCGAGCAGTACTTC.

V gene TRBV18 combines with J gene TRBJ2-7, with 10 bases that match TRBD2. Germline CDR1 is KGHSH and CDR2 is LQKENI. V shed 5 bases, J shed 2 bases, and the junction held 6 bases outside the gene matches. The length of the CDR3 is 15 residues. The CDR3 nucleotides read TGTGCCAGCTCAAGAGGACTAGCGGACACCTACGAGCAGTACTTC. Amino acid sequence: CASSRGLADTYEQYF. The full variable domain, with the rest looked up from reference TRBV18 and TRBJ2-7, is NAGVMQNPRHLVRRRGQEARLRCSPMKGHSHVYWYRQLPEEGLKFMVYLQKENIIDESGMPKERFSAEFPKEGPSILRIQQVVRGDSAAYFCASSRGLADTYEQYFGPGTRLTVT.

This CDR3 is CASSQDSSEFYGYTF. The DNA of the CDR3 is TGTGCCAGCAGCCAAGATAGTTCTGAATTCTATGGCTACACCTTC. This chain joins TRBV4-2 and TRBJ1-2; D remains ambiguous. Between the trimmed V and J ends, which lost 0 bases and 4 bases, there was a span of 12 bases. Looked up from germline, CDR1 is LGHNA and CDR2 is YNFKEQ. This CDR3 spans 15 amino acids.

The CDR3 DNA is TGTGCCACCAGCAGATACCCCGGCAGGGGTGGGCCTCAGCCCCAGCATTTT. Amino acids: CATSRYPGRGGPQPQHF. The rearrangement uses TRBV15 and TRBJ1-5; tentative D call: TRBD1 (6 bases). The germline V gene has CDR1 LNHNV and CDR2 YYDKDF (reference sequence). This CDR3 has 17 amino acids. The germline V and J ends were trimmed by 2 bases and 6 bases, with 20 bases remaining between them. The full variable domain, completed using reference TRBV15 and TRBJ1-5, is DAMVIQNPRYQVTQFGKPVTLSCSQTLNHNVMYWYQQKSSQAPKLLFHYYDKDFNNEADTPDNFQSRRPNTSFCFLDIRSPGLGDTAMYLCATSRYPGRGGPQPQHFGDGTRLSIL.

The chain employs TRBV3-1 (or the pseudogene TRBV3-2) and TRBJ1-5; no clear D. CDR1 and CDR2 from the germline V gene are LGHDT and YNNKEL (reference sequence). This CDR3 contains 14 residues. The germline V and J ends were trimmed by 3 bases and 6 bases, with 12 bases remaining between them. CDR3 bases: TGTGCCAGCAGCCAGAGTTCCGTTGTTCAGCCCCAGCATTTT. Translated: CASSQSSVVQPQHF.

This chain connects TRBV2 to TRBJ2-1; 10 bases are a match to TRBD2. Germline V gives CDR1 SNHLY, CDR2 FYNNEI. J was trimmed by 7 bases and V by 2 bases; bases with no gene match: 5. The CDR3 totals 15 residues. The CDR3 DNA reads as TGTGCCAGCAGTGAAAGGAGCGGGAGGGAAAATGAGCAGTTCTTC. The encoded protein is CASSERSGRENEQFF.

The chain couples TRBV6-5 to TRBJ2-5; a possible D gene is TRBD1 (6 bases). The germline V gene encodes CDR1 MNHEY and CDR2 SVGAGI. V lost 7 bases and J lost 4, with 19 bases in between. The CDR3 runs 15 residues. DNA for the CDR3: TGTGCCAGCACGAAAGAAACACAGGGAAGAGAGACCCAGTACTTC. It translates to CASTKETQGRETQYF.

The chain links TRBV4-2 to TRBJ1-2; tentative D call: TRBD1 (5 bases). Between the trimmed V and J ends, which lost 3 bases and 1 base, there was a span of 12 bases. Germline V gene lookup returns CDR1 LGHNA and CDR2 YNFKEQ. There are 15 residues in the CDR3. CDR3: CASSHPQGGNYGYTF. The CDR3 DNA reads as TGTGCCAGCAGCCACCCTCAGGGCGGTAACTATGGCTACACCTTC.

This chain uses TRBV24-1 with TRBJ2-5; 16 bases fit TRBD2. CDR1 and CDR2 (germline): KGHDR, SFDVKD. After removal of 7 bases from V and 4 bases from J, the junction contained 8 bases not matched to a gene. The CDR3 is made up of 17 amino acids. CDR3 residues: CATSHGTSGRAGETQYF. The CDR3 DNA reads TGTGCCACCAGCCACGGGACTAGCGGGAGGGCCGGAGAGACCCAGTACTTC.

V is TRBV15 and J is TRBJ2-2; TRBD1 might be the D (7 bases). The CDR3 covers 16 residues. CDR1 and CDR2 (germline): LNHNV, YYDKDF (reference sequence). Between the trimmed V and J ends, which lost 1 base and 5 bases, there was a span of 14 bases. CDR3 sequence: CATSRGRDSGTGELFF. The CDR3 coding sequence is TGTGCCACCAGCAGAGGAAGGGACAGCGGGACCGGGGAGCTGTTTTTT.

The count of this clone is one. The chain couples TRBV6-5 to TRBJ2-7; weak D call: TRBD2 (5 bases). The CDR3 is 14 amino acids. V lost 6 bases, J lost 2 bases, and 14 bases lay in between. The germline gives CDR1 MNHEY, CDR2 SVGAGI. This CDR3 is CASSRHSGPYEQYF. The CDR3 nucleotides read TGTGCCAGCAGCCGACACAGCGGCCCCTACGAGCAGTACTTC.

The chain's CDR3 is CASSERGPAFF. CDR3 in DNA: TGTGCCAGCAGTGAAAGGGGGCCAGCTTTCTTT. This sequence joins TRBV6-1 and TRBJ1-1, with TRBD1 matching over 7 bases. With V trimmed by 2 bases and J by 10 bases, 1 base remained unmatched. The CDR3 covers 11 residues. The germline V gene encodes CDR1 MNHNS and CDR2 SASEGT.